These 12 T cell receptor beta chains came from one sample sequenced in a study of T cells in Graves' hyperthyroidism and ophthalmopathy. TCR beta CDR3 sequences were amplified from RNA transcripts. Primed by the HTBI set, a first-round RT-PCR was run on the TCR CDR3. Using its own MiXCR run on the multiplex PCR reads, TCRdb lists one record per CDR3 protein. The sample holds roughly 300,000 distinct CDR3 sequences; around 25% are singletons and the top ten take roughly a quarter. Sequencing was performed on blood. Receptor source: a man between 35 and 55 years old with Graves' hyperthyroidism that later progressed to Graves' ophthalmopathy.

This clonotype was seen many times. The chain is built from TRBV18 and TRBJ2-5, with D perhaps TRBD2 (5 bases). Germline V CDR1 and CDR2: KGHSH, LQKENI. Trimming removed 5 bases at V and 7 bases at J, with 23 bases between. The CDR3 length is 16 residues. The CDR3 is CASSSKTTTGEGTQYF. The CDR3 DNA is TGTGCCAGCTCATCAAAAACGACTACGGGTGAGGGGACCCAGTACTTC.

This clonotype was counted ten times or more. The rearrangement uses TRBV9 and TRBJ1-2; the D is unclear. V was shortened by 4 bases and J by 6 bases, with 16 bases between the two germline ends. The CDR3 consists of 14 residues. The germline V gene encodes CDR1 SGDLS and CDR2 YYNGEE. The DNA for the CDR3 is TGTGCCAGCAGCTCGTGGGGAGACCAGCATGGCTACACCTTC. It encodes CASSSWGDQHGYTF.

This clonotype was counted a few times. Here the CDR3 reads CASRTGTIQYF. Written as DNA, the CDR3 is TGTGCCAGTAGGACGGGGACCATTCAGTACTTC. V usage is TRBV12-3 or TRBV12-4 and J usage is TRBJ2-4; D tentatively reads TRBD1 or TRBD2 (5 bases each). The CDR3 has 11 amino acids. V lost 9 bases and J 9 bases, leaving 12 bases between the germline ends.

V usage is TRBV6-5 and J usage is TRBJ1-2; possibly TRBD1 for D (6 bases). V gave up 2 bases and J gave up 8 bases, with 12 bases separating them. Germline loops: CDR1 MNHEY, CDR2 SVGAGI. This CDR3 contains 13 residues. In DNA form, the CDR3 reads TGTGCCAGCAGTTACACCGGGGGCGGGGGCTACACCTTC. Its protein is CASSYTGGGGYTF.

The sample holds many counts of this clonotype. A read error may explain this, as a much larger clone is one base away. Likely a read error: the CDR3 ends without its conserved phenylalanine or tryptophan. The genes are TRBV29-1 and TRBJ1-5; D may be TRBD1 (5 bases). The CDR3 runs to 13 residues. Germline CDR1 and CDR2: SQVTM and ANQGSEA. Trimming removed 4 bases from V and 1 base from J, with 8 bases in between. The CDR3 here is CSVGQTSNQPQHS. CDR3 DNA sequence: TGCAGCGTTGGACAGACAAGCAATCAGCCCCAGCATTCT.

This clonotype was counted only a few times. Here the CDR3 DNA reads TGTGCCAGCAGTGAAGAAACGGGTTCGCATTACGAGCAGTACTTC. Translating it yields CASSEETGSHYEQYF. The chain links TRBV6-1 to TRBJ2-7; D is unclear. CDR1 and CDR2 (germline): MNHNS, SASEGT. The CDR3 consists of 15 residues. Trimming removed 1 base from V and 4 bases from J, with 14 bases in between.

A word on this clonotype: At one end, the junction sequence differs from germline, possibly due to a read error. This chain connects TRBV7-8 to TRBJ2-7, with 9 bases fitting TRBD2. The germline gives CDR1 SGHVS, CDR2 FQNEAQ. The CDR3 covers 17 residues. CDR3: CASSLRLAGRRGYVQYF. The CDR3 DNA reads TGTGCCAGCAGCTTAAGGCTAGCGGGAAGGCGGGGGTACGTGCAGTACTTC. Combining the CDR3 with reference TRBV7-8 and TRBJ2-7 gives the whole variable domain GAGVSQSPRYKVAKRGQDVALRCDPISGHVSLFWYQQALGQGPEFLTYFQNEAQLDKSGLPSDRFFAERPEGSVSTLKIQRTQQEDSAVYLCASSLRLAGRRGYVQYFGPGTRLTVT.

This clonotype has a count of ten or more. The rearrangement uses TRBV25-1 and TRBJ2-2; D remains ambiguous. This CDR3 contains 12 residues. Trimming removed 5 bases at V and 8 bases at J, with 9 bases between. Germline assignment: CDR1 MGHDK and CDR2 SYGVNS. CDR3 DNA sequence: TGTGCCAGCAGTCCCCTCCCGGGGGAGCTGTTTTTT. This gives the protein CASSPLPGELFF.

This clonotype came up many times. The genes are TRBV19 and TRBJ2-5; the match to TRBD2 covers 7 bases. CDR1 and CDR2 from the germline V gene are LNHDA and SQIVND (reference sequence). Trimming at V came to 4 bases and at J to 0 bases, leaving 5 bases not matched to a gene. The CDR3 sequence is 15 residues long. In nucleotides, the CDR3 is TGTGCCAGTAGTACAGGGAGGGTAAACCAAGAGACCCAGTACTTC. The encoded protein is CASSTGRVNQETQYF.

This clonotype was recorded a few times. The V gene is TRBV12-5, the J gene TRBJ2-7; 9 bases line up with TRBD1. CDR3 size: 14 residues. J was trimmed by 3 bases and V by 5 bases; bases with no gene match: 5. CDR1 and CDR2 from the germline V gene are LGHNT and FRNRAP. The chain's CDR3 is CASGPRDRVYEQYF. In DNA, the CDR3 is TGTGCTAGTGGTCCCCGGGACAGGGTCTACGAGCAGTACTTC. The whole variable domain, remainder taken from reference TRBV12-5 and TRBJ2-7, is DARVTQTPRHKVTEMGQEVTMRCQPILGHNTVFWYRQTMMQGLELLAYFRNRAPLDDSGMPKDRFSAEMPDATLATLKIQPSEPRDSAVYFCASGPRDRVYEQYFGPGTRLTVT.

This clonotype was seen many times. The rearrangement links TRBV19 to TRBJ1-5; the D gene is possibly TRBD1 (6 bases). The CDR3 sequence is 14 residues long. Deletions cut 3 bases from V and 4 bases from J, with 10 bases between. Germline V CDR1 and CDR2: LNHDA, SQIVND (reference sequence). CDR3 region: CASSMEGVNQPQHF. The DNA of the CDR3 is TGTGCCAGTAGTATGGAGGGGGTAAATCAGCCCCAGCATTTT.

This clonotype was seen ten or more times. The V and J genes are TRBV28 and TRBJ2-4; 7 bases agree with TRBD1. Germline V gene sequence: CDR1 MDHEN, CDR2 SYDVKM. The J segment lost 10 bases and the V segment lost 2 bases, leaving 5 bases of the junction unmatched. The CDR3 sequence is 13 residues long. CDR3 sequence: CASSLSGRGIQYF. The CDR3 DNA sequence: TGTGCCAGCAGTTTAAGTGGCAGGGGGATTCAGTACTTC.